Listed below are T cell receptor beta chains from one sample, sequenced in a study of technical replicates of blood from a handful of donors. The protocol was immunoSEQ multiplex PCR, while the TCRdb copy is restricted to in-frame clones and leaves out a portion. The table has under 100,000 clones, 85% to 95% seen once. The sample comprised T cells isolated from PBMCs. Every receptor here comes from a human donor in good health. CDR3s include the opening cysteine and the closing phenylalanine or tryptophan. Each record gives: clone size, V gene, J gene, D gene, CDR3 protein, CDR3 DNA. A D gene is named only where the DNA matches it firmly. Clone size is stated in some rows and not others, as once, few, many or a class when expanded.

>NA|TRBV7-9|TRBJ1-3|TRBD1
CASDSRTGRSGNTIYF
TGTGCCAGCGATTCCAGGACAGGGCGCTCTGGAAACACCATATATTTT
>NA|TRBV6-6|TRBJ2-1|TRBD2
CASRLLAGVDDNEQFF
TGTGCCAGCAGGCTACTAGCGGGAGTTGATGACAATGAGCAGTTCTTC
>NA|TRBV6-1|TRBJ1-2|NA
CASSEGQMPNGYTF
TGTGCCAGCAGTGAAGGACAGATGCCTAATGGCTACACCTTC
>NA|TRBV5-1|TRBJ1-5|NA
CASSSRGLGQPQHF
TGCGCCAGCAGCTCAAGGGGCCTTGGTCAGCCCCAGCATTTT
>NA|TRBV14|TRBJ1-3|NA
CASSQDLGLSSGNTIYF
TGTGCCAGCAGCCAAGATCTAGGACTCAGCTCTGGAAACACCATATATTTT
>NA|TRBV30|TRBJ2-2|NA
CAWSVLDAGELFF
TGTGCCTGGAGTGTATTAGATGCCGGGGAGCTGTTTTTT
>NA|TRBV7-9|TRBJ2-2|NA
CATLSGGRGKNTGELFF
TGTGCCACACTGAGTGGGGGCCGTGGTAAAAACACCGGGGAGCTGTTTTTT
>NA|TRBV18|TRBJ2-5|TRBD1
CAIQPQDRGETQYF
TGTGCCATCCAACCGCAGGACAGGGGAGAGACCCAGTACTTC
>NA|TRBV29-1|TRBJ1-3|NA
CSVEGAGNTIYF
TGCAGCGTTGAGGGAGCAGGAAACACCATATATTTT
>NA|TRBV14|TRBJ1-5|TRBD1
CASSHPGGTRNQPQHF
TGTGCCAGCAGCCACCCAGGGGGAACTCGCAATCAGCCCCAGCATTTT
>NA|TRBV6-6|TRBJ2-7|TRBD1
CASLGRQGSYEQYF
TGTGCCAGCCTCGGACGACAGGGTTCCTACGAGCAGTACTTC
>NA|TRBV28|TRBJ2-7|NA
CASSFVGYSYEQYF
TGTGCCAGCAGTTTTGTCGGGTATTCCTACGAGCAGTACTTC
>NA|TRBV6-5|TRBJ2-1|TRBD1
CASSSPGTGAGNEQFF
TGTGCCAGCAGTTCCCCCGGGACAGGGGCGGGGAATGAGCAGTTCTTC
>NA|TRBV19|TRBJ2-7|TRBD1
CASSPPGGRNLEQYF
TGTGCCAGTAGTCCCCCAGGGGGCCGGAACCTTGAGCAGTACTTC
>NA|TRBV7-2|TRBJ2-3|NA
CASSWGLTDTQYF
TGTGCCAGCAGCTGGGGACTCACGGATACGCAGTATTTT
>NA|TRBV30|TRBJ2-1|TRBD1
CAWREGQGGYNEQFF
TGTGCCTGGAGGGAGGGACAGGGGGGCTACAATGAGCAGTTCTTC
>NA|TRBV18|TRBJ2-1|TRBD2
CASSFGLGTYNEQFF
TGTGCCAGCTCATTCGGACTAGGGACCTACAATGAGCAGTTCTTC
>NA|TRBV5-6|TRBJ2-1|TRBD2
CTSGGANEQFF
TGCACCTCGGGGGGGGCCAATGAGCAGTTCTTC
>NA|TRBV2|TRBJ2-7|NA
CASSGYEQYF
TGTGCCAGCAGCGGTTACGAGCAGTACTTC
>once|TRBV28|TRBJ2-7|NA
CASSPPSSYEQYF
TGTGCCAGCAGCCCTCCGAGCTCCTACGAGCAGTACTTC
>NA|TRBV5-1|TRBJ2-1|NA
CASRRGSSYNEQFF
TGCGCCAGCAGGCGGGGAAGCTCCTACAATGAGCAGTTCTTC
>NA|TRBV5-5|TRBJ2-7|TRBD1
CASSLAGGQVYEQYF
TGTGCCAGCAGCTTGGCCGGGGGACAGGTCTACGAGCAGTACTTC
>NA|TRBV4-1|TRBJ2-3|TRBD2
CASSQVTSGSTDTQYF
TGCGCCAGCAGCCAAGTGACTAGCGGGAGCACAGATACGCAGTATTTT
>NA|TRBV28|TRBJ2-7|TRBD2
CASSSAGAYEQYF
TGTGCCAGCAGTTCAGCGGGAGCCTACGAGCAGTACTTC
>once|TRBV6-1|TRBJ1-1|NA
CASSGTLQGRTEAFF
TGTGCCAGCAGCGGAACGCTGCAGGGCAGGACTGAAGCTTTCTTT
>NA|TRBV2|TRBJ2-2|TRBD2
CAIPLRGAGNTGELFF
TGTGCCATCCCATTGCGGGGGGCGGGGAACACCGGGGAGCTGTTTTTT